The 27 T cell receptor beta chains below were found in one sample sequenced in a study of T cell responses to AZD1222 COVID-19 vaccine. Sequencing used immunoSEQ multiplex PCR; TCRdb keeps in-frame clones, though not all of them. The sample includes some 120,000 clones, about 88% of them seen just once. Sequencing used peripheral blood, obtained 28 days after the second AZD1222 dose. The source of these receptors is an adult who received the AZD1222 COVID-19 vaccine.

The chain carries TRBV29-1 and TRBJ1-1, with a possible D match to TRBD1 (6 bases). This CDR3 is 11 amino acids long. V shed 7 bases and J shed 11 bases, with 17 bases lying between them. Germline V gives CDR1 SQVTM, CDR2 ANQGSEA. CDR3 DNA: TGCAGCGGTTGGAAGCCCCAGGGGGCTTTCTTT. Protein sequence: CSGWKPQGAFF.

The chain couples TRBV3-1 (or the pseudogene TRBV3-2) to TRBJ2-7, with 15 bases aligning to TRBD2. The CDR3 is 16 amino acids. CDR1 LGHDT and CDR2 YNNKEL come from the germline V gene (reference sequence). After removal of 4 bases from V and 7 bases from J, the junction contained 8 bases not matched to a gene. The CDR3 loop is CASSPRTSGGAQEQYF. The CDR3 coding sequence is TGTGCCAGCAGCCCCCGGACTAGCGGGGGGGCTCAGGAGCAGTACTTC.

V is TRBV18 and J is TRBJ1-5; 7 bases map to TRBD1. The CDR3 length is 17 residues. V shed 6 bases and J 1 base; nucleotides not matched to a gene: 12. From germline, CDR1 is KGHSH and CDR2 LQKENI. CDR3 DNA sequence: TGTGCCAGCTCCCAAGGGGGCACTGGAGGAAGCAATCAGCCCCAGCATTTT. It yields the protein CASSQGGTGGSNQPQHF.

The chain links TRBV19 to TRBJ1-4, with D perhaps matching TRBD1 (5 bases). The CDR3 is 14 residues long. V was pared by 5 bases and J by 5 bases, with 12 bases between. CDR1 is LNHDA and CDR2 is SQIVND in the germline V gene (reference sequence). CDR3: CASSPGRVNEKLFF. CDR3 in DNA: TGTGCCAGTAGTCCAGGCAGGGTAAATGAAAAACTGTTTTTT.

This clone was picked up one time. This chain joins TRBV7-9 and TRBJ1-4; tentative D call: TRBD1 (5 bases). Germline CDR1 SEHNR, CDR2 FQNEAQ (reference sequence). V dropped 5 bases and J dropped 5 bases, with 15 bases sitting between them. The CDR3 is 15 amino acids. CDR3 in DNA: TGTGCCAGCAGCCCGCCCGGGGGATCCAATGAAAAACTGTTTTTT. This gives the protein CASSPPGGSNEKLFF.

This chain joins TRBV24-1 and TRBJ2-5; TRBD2 might be the D (5 bases). The V gene's germline CDR1 is KGHDR and CDR2 SFDVKD. The CDR3 sequence is 16 residues long. Trimming took off 2 bases at V and 1 base at J, with 13 bases between the two ends. CDR3 amino acids: CATSDSRLSGQETQYF. CDR3 DNA: TGTGCCACCAGTGATTCCCGACTAAGCGGCCAAGAGACCCAGTACTTC.

V usage is TRBV16 and J usage is TRBJ2-3; 9 bases agree with TRBD2. The CDR3 spans 15 residues. Germline CDR1 and CDR2: KGHSY and FQNENV. The J segment lost 0 bases and the V segment lost 4 bases, leaving 2 bases of the junction unmatched. As DNA, the CDR3 is TGTGCCAGCAGCCTTAGCGGGAGCAGCACAGATACGCAGTATTTT. Its translation: CASSLSGSSTDTQYF.

Remarks on this clone: It is unclear where the CDR3 begins or ends on the DNA, so no DNA is shown, and the CDR3 is as TCRdb lists it. The V and J genes are TRBV3-1 (or the pseudogene TRBV3-2) and TRBJ2-5; TRBD2, the table's D call, lacks a check against the DNA. The CDR3 sequence runs 12 residues, both termini included. From germline, CDR1 is LGHDT and CDR2 YNNKEL (reference sequence). The CDR3 here is CASSQYFGTQYF.

This clone has only a few counts. This rearrangement joins TRBV27 to TRBJ1-3; no clear D gene. This CDR3 is built from 12 residues. V lost 8 bases to trimming and J lost 4 bases, with 9 bases between them. Per the germline V gene, CDR1 is MNHEY and CDR2 is SMNVEV (reference sequence). As DNA, the CDR3 is TGTGCCAGCGATTTAATCGGAAACACCATATATTTT. This encodes CASDLIGNTIYF.

The V and J genes are TRBV10-2 and TRBJ1-4; 12 positions agree with TRBD1. Trimming took 2 bases from V and 10 from J; bases not matched to a gene: 2. CDR3 length: 14 amino acids. The germline gives CDR1 WSHSY, CDR2 SAAADI. The CDR3 reads CASSELGQGAKLFF. The CDR3 coding sequence is TGCGCCAGCAGTGAGCTGGGACAGGGGGCAAAACTGTTTTTT.

Here the CDR3 reads CASSYSPGNEQYF. In DNA form, the CDR3 reads TGTGCCAGCAGTTACTCTCCCGGAAACGAGCAGTACTTC. The chain links TRBV6-5 to TRBJ2-7; no firm D call. Germline-derived CDR1 and CDR2 are MNHEY and SVGAGI. Trimming cost V 0 bases and J 5 bases, with 8 bases left between them. The CDR3 has 13 amino acids.

This chain links TRBV5-1 with TRBJ2-3, with 7 nucleotides matching TRBD2. The trim removed 0 bases at V and 3 bases at J, leaving 7 bases unmatched. There are 16 residues in the CDR3. Germline CDR1 is SGHRS and CDR2 is YFSETQ. The CDR3: CASSLGASGLTDTQYF. CDR3 nucleotide sequence: TGCGCCAGCAGCTTGGGGGCTAGCGGATTGACAGATACGCAGTATTTT.

Written as DNA, the CDR3 is TGTGCCAGCAGTTACTCGAGGGGACAGGTTGAAGCTTTCTTT. As protein: CASSYSRGQVEAFF. The genes are TRBV6-5 and TRBJ1-1; 8 nucleotides line up with TRBD1. Per the germline V gene, CDR1 is MNHEY and CDR2 is SVGAGI. Losses at the gene ends were 0 bases for V and 7 bases for J; bases not matched to a gene: 4. CDR3 length equals 14 residues.

This rearrangement joins TRBV29-1 to TRBJ2-5; unclear D gene. The germline V and J ends were trimmed by 5 bases and 0 bases, with 13 bases remaining between them. CDR3 length equals 14 residues. Germline V gene lookup returns CDR1 SQVTM and CDR2 ANQGSEA. CDR3 loop: CSVIPTVHQETQYF. The DNA for the CDR3 is TGCAGCGTTATCCCGACGGTCCACCAAGAGACCCAGTACTTC.

This sequence joins TRBV5-1 and TRBJ2-3; D ambiguous. Germline V gene data show CDR1 as SGHRS and CDR2 as YFSETQ. Trimming left V 0 bases short and J 1 base short, with 6 bases between. The CDR3 runs 14 residues. The CDR3 DNA sequence: TGCGCCAGCAGCTTGGGGACCGGCACAGATACGCAGTATTTT. Protein sequence: CASSLGTGTDTQYF.

This rearrangement joins TRBV6-5 to TRBJ1-5; no clear D. V lost 2 bases and J lost 4, with 9 bases in between. From germline, CDR1 is MNHEY and CDR2 SVGAGI. This CDR3 region has 14 residues. The CDR3 here is CASSYLSPNQPQHF. CDR3 bases: TGTGCCAGCAGTTACCTTAGCCCTAATCAGCCCCAGCATTTT.

The chain has TRBV18 and TRBJ1-1; 10 positions agree with TRBD1. J lost 4 bases, V lost 4 bases, and 6 bases had no gene match. This CDR3 has 15 residues. Germline lookup yields CDR1 KGHSH and CDR2 LQKENI. The CDR3 region is CASSQGQGLSTEAFF. The CDR3, as DNA: TGTGCCAGCTCACAGGGACAGGGGTTGAGCACTGAAGCTTTCTTT.

The chain recombines TRBV6-4 with TRBJ1-3, with a weak D call TRBD1 (5 bases). V gave up 8 bases and J gave up 1 base, with 15 bases separating them. From germline, CDR1 is MRHNA and CDR2 SNTAGT. The CDR3 covers 15 residues. The CDR3 sequence: CASLLGASSGNTIYF. In nucleotides, the CDR3 is TGTGCCAGCCTCCTTGGGGCATCTTCTGGAAACACCATATATTTT.

The rearrangement joins TRBV11-2 to TRBJ1-3, with 7 bases fitting TRBD1. V dropped 5 bases and J dropped 3; count of bases not matched to a gene: 10. Germline loops: CDR1 SGHAT, CDR2 FQNNGV. The CDR3 is made up of 16 amino acids. In DNA, the CDR3 is TGTGCCAGCAGCCTCAGGGGGGGGACGATTGGAAACACCATATATTTT. Its protein is CASSLRGGTIGNTIYF.

The chain is built from TRBV12-3 or TRBV12-4 and TRBJ2-7; 7 bases fit TRBD1. The V and J ends lost 5 bases and 5 bases, in that order; junction bases with no gene match: 6. This CDR3 is built from 13 residues. The CDR3 loop reads CASSPGTVNEQYF. The CDR3 nucleotides are TGTGCCAGCAGTCCGGGGACAGTAAACGAGCAGTACTTC.

The chain carries TRBV5-1 and TRBJ2-1; D remains unclear. Germline loops: CDR1 SGHRS, CDR2 YFSETQ. V lost 0 bases and J lost 0, with 7 bases in between. This CDR3 comprises 15 residues. DNA for the CDR3: TGCGCCAGCAGCTTGGGGATAAGCTCCTACAATGAGCAGTTCTTC. It yields the protein CASSLGISSYNEQFF.

The chain combines TRBV15 with TRBJ1-2, with a tentative D call TRBD1 (5 bases). From germline, CDR1 is LNHNV and CDR2 YYDKDF (reference sequence). The germline V and J ends were trimmed by 0 bases and 4 bases, with 12 bases remaining between them. The CDR3 runs to 15 residues. CDR3 nucleotides: TGTGCCACCAGCAGAGATCGAGGGGAACCCTATGGCTACACCTTC. Translated, it gives CATSRDRGEPYGYTF.

J is TRBJ1-1 and V is TRBV30; 7 bases line up with TRBD1. CDR1 and CDR2 (germline): GTSNPN, SVGIG (reference sequence). Unmatched junction bases numbered 7, after V lost 5 bases and J lost 1 base. The CDR3 contains 14 residues. The DNA for the CDR3 is TGTGCCTGGTGCAAAAGGACAGGGAACACTGAAGCTTTCTTT. Translation gives CAWCKRTGNTEAFF. The whole variable domain, remainder taken from reference TRBV30 and TRBJ1-1, is SQTIHQWPATLVQPVGSPLSLECTVEGTSNPNLYWYRQAAGRGLQLLFYSVGIGQISSEVPQNLSASRPQDRQFILSSKKLLLSDSGFYLCAWCKRTGNTEAFFGQGTRLTVV.

V gene TRBV4-3 combines with J gene TRBJ1-1, with unresolved D. From germline, CDR1 is LGHNA and CDR2 YSLEER. V was clipped by 0 bases and J by 0 bases, with 11 bases between them. The CDR3 extends over 16 amino acids. The CDR3: CASSQENWNMNTEAFF. The DNA for the CDR3 is TGCGCCAGCAGCCAAGAGAATTGGAACATGAACACTGAAGCTTTCTTT.

This clone was found once. V usage is TRBV6-2 or TRBV6-3 and J usage is TRBJ2-1, with a weak D call TRBD2 (5 bases). The V end lost 2 bases, the J end lost 10 bases, and 12 bases lay between the germline ends. The CDR3 contains 13 residues. Per the germline V gene, CDR1 is MNHEY and CDR2 is SVGEGT. CDR3 DNA: TGTGCCAGCAGTTACATCGGGGTCGGGGAGCAGTTCTTC. Its translation: CASSYIGVGEQFF.

The chain carries TRBV12-5 and TRBJ2-1; D not certain. This CDR3 comprises 15 residues. The germline CDR1 and CDR2 sequences are LGHNT and FRNRAP. V lost 6 bases, J lost 0 bases, and 12 bases lay in between. The chain's CDR3 is CASGPGLSSYNEQFF. The CDR3 DNA reads TGTGCTAGTGGACCTGGCCTGAGCTCCTACAATGAGCAGTTCTTC. Combining the CDR3 with reference TRBV12-5 and TRBJ2-1 gives the whole variable domain DARVTQTPRHKVTEMGQEVTMRCQPILGHNTVFWYRQTMMQGLELLAYFRNRAPLDDSGMPKDRFSAEMPDATLATLKIQPSEPRDSAVYFCASGPGLSSYNEQFFGPGTRLTVL.

The CDR3 bases are TGTGCCAGCAGCCAAGCCCGGAATCAGCCCCAGCATTTT. It translates to CASSQARNQPQHF. The chain combines TRBV4-2 with TRBJ1-5; D gene uncertain. The CDR3 extends over 13 amino acids. Germline assignment: CDR1 LGHNA and CDR2 YNFKEQ. Trimming cost V 1 base and J 4 bases, with 5 bases left between them.